These 26 T cell receptor beta chains share one sample of origin, sequenced in a study of CD8+ T cells in alopecia areata. cDNA serving as the sequencing template came from extracted, reverse transcribed RNA. Sequenced by immunoSEQ multiplex PCR; TCRdb stores in-frame clones only, minus some. The data show fewer than 200,000 clones, 59% seen once. Sequences were derived from CD4+ T cells sorted from blood, sampled at week 0. Receptor source: a human donor with alopecia areata.

The chain employs TRBV2 and TRBJ1-6; 7 bases map to TRBD1. Trimming at V came to 5 bases and at J to 8 bases, leaving 6 bases not matched to a gene. The CDR3 runs to 14 residues. Germline CDR1 is SNHLY and CDR2 is FYNNEI. CDR3: CASSQFTGDSPLHF. CDR3 bases: TGTGCCAGCAGTCAATTTACAGGGGATTCACCCCTCCACTTT.

This clone showed up just once. J is TRBJ1-1 and V is TRBV5-6; 9 bases map to TRBD1. V shed 4 bases, J shed 1 base, and the junction held 8 bases outside the gene matches. This CDR3 region has 16 residues. Germline V CDR1 and CDR2: SGHDT, YYEEEE. The CDR3 reads CASSPRDRVENTEAFF. The CDR3 DNA sequence: TGTGCCAGCAGCCCCCGGGACAGGGTCGAGAACACTGAAGCTTTCTTT.

The chain couples TRBV5-1 to TRBJ2-7; the D gene is possibly TRBD1 (8 bases). This CDR3 contains 14 residues. Trimming removed 4 bases from V and 3 bases from J, with 14 bases in between. The V gene's germline CDR1 is SGHRS and CDR2 YFSETQ. The CDR3 is CASSPSGTGYEQYF. CDR3 sequence (DNA): TGCGCCAGCAGCCCCAGCGGGACAGGCTACGAGCAGTACTTC. The entire variable domain, with the rest obtained from reference TRBV5-1 and TRBJ2-7, is as follows: KAGVTQTPRYLIKTRGQQVTLSCSPISGHRSVSWYQQTPGQGLQFLFEYFSETQRNKGNFPGRFSGRQFSNSRSEMNVSTLELGDSALYLCASSPSGTGYEQYFGPGTRLTVT.

This chain joins TRBV29-1 and TRBJ1-1, with D hard to call. The CDR3 has 11 amino acids. The germline gives CDR1 SQVTM, CDR2 ANQGSEA. CDR3 nucleotides: TGCAGTTTTGCGTTCGGGCCTGAAGCTTTCTTT. This sequence encodes CSFAFGPEAFF. The variable domain in full, with the rest retrieved from reference TRBV29-1 and TRBJ1-1, is SAVISQKPSRDICQRGTSLTIQCQVDSQVTMMFWYRQQPGQSLTLIATANQGSEATYESGFVIDKFPISRPNLTFSTLTVSNMSPEDSSIYLCSFAFGPEAFFGQGTRLTVV.

In DNA form, the CDR3 reads TGCGCCAGCAGCCAAACAAGGAGTACCTACGAGCAGTACTTC. It encodes CASSQTRSTYEQYF. The rearrangement joins TRBV4-1 to TRBJ2-7; D unclear. Germline V gene sequence: CDR1 MGHRA, CDR2 YSYEKL. The CDR3 loop spans 14 amino acids. V gave up 2 bases and J gave up 2 bases, with 10 bases separating them.

This chain joins TRBV29-1 and TRBJ1-1, with D perhaps TRBD1 (6 bases). This CDR3 is 14 amino acids long. Germline-derived CDR1 and CDR2 are SQVTM and ANQGSEA. The ends were cut back, 7 bases at V and 1 base at J, with 16 bases in the middle. The CDR3 DNA reads TGCAGCGCCAATCAGGGGTGGGCGAACACTGAAGCTTTCTTT. Its translation is CSANQGWANTEAFF.

The rearrangement joins TRBV7-6 to TRBJ2-7; 10 nucleotides agree with TRBD2. V gave up 1 base and J gave up 6 bases; unmatched junction bases: 3. The CDR3 contains 14 residues. CDR1 is SGHVS, CDR2 FNYEAQ, per germline. CDR3 DNA sequence: TGTGCCAGCAGCTTAGAAGCGGGGGGGCGCGAGCAGTACTTC. It yields the protein CASSLEAGGREQYF.

Ten or more counts support this clone. The rearrangement uses TRBV4-1 and TRBJ1-1; 7 positions match TRBD1. V shed 3 bases, J shed 5 bases, and the junction held 6 bases outside the gene matches. The CDR3 runs 14 residues. CDR1 and CDR2 (germline): MGHRA, YSYEKL. The CDR3 DNA sequence: TGCGCCAGCAGCCACCCGGGCAGGGGGACTGAAGCTTTCTTT. Translation: CASSHPGRGTEAFF.

The chain is built from TRBV2 and TRBJ1-1, with TRBD1 identical over 8 bases. Trimming cost V 4 bases and J 6 bases; bases outside gene matches: 7. This CDR3 is 14 amino acids long. Germline lookup yields CDR1 SNHLY and CDR2 FYNNEI. The CDR3 is CASSGDRYGAEAFF. The CDR3 DNA sequence: TGTGCCAGCAGTGGGGACAGGTATGGGGCTGAAGCTTTCTTT.

This chain joins TRBV6-1 and TRBJ1-2; possible D gene TRBD1, 6 bases. Germline V CDR1 and CDR2: MNHNS, SASEGT. Trimming pared 1 base from V and 7 bases from J, leaving 10 bases between. CDR3 length: 13 amino acids. The CDR3 DNA is TGTGCCAGCAGTGAAGTCCAGGGGACTGGCTACACCTTC. This translates into CASSEVQGTGYTF.

The chain links TRBV6-1 to TRBJ1-1, with D possibly matching TRBD1 (5 bases). CDR1 and CDR2 from the germline V gene are MNHNS and SASEGT. V dropped 5 bases and J dropped 4 bases, with 11 bases sitting between them. There are 13 residues in the CDR3. The CDR3 DNA reads TGTGCCAGCAGTTTTGAGACAGTCACTGAAGCTTTCTTT. This translates into CASSFETVTEAFF.

The chain is built from TRBV30 and TRBJ1-2; D is uncertain. The V and J ends lost 4 bases and 1 base respectively, with 16 bases between them. The CDR3 covers 15 residues. Germline V gene data show CDR1 as GTSNPN and CDR2 as SVGIG (reference sequence). The CDR3 DNA is TGTGCCTGGATAAGACCAGGCCGGCTTAACTATGGCTACACCTTC. Translating it yields CAWIRPGRLNYGYTF.

This clone was observed a handful of times. The chain recombines TRBV30 with TRBJ1-4, with unresolved D. V lost 4 bases to trimming and J lost 2 bases, with 11 bases between them. The CDR3 loop spans 14 amino acids. The germline CDR1 and CDR2 sequences are GTSNPN and SVGIG (reference sequence). CDR3 sequence: CAWIGEDTNEKLFF. The CDR3, as DNA: TGTGCCTGGATTGGTGAAGATACTAATGAAAAACTGTTTTTT.

This chain uses TRBV2 with TRBJ2-3; D gene unclear. V lost 7 bases and J lost 4, with 6 bases in between. CDR3 length: 11 amino acids. CDR1 SNHLY and CDR2 FYNNEI come from the germline V gene. CDR3 protein: CASKGADTQYF. The DNA for the CDR3 is TGTGCCAGCAAAGGAGCAGATACGCAGTATTTT.

This clone was recorded only once. The rearrangement joins TRBV6-5 to TRBJ1-1, with unresolved D. The CDR3 consists of 14 residues. V lost 8 bases and J 3 bases, leaving 16 bases between the germline ends. Looked up from germline, CDR1 is MNHEY and CDR2 is SVGAGI. The CDR3 sequence: CASYYPGWDTEAFF. CDR3 sequence (DNA): TGTGCCAGCTATTATCCTGGATGGGACACTGAAGCTTTCTTT.

The chain is built from TRBV5-6 and TRBJ1-5, with TRBD1 matching over 7 bases. Germline V lookup: CDR1 SGHDT, CDR2 YYEEEE. The CDR3 contains 14 residues. The junction had 8 bases not matched to a gene; V was cut back by 4 bases and J by 7 bases. The CDR3 DNA reads as TGTGCCAGCAGCCCCAGGGGGGGGTGGCAGCCCCAGCATTTT. Translation gives CASSPRGGWQPQHF. The variable domain in full, completed from reference TRBV5-6 and TRBJ1-5, reads DAGVTQSPTHLIKTRGQQVTLRCSPKSGHDTVSWYQQALGQGPQFIFQYYEEEERQRGNFPDRFSGHQFPNYSSELNVNALLLGDSALYLCASSPRGGWQPQHFGDGTRLSIL.

The chain combines TRBV29-1 with TRBJ2-3; 8 nucleotides agree with TRBD1. After removal of 6 bases from V and 2 bases from J, the junction contained 4 bases not matched to a gene. The length of the CDR3 is 13 residues. Germline V CDR1 and CDR2: SQVTM, ANQGSEA. The CDR3 DNA follows: TGCAGCGTACAGGGGGTTTACACAGATACGCAGTATTTT. Translated, it gives CSVQGVYTDTQYF.

The rearrangement links TRBV29-1 to TRBJ1-2; D ambiguous. Germline V gene sequence: CDR1 SQVTM, CDR2 ANQGSEA. The CDR3 covers 13 residues. V was shortened by 6 bases and J by 7 bases, with 18 bases between the two germline ends. The CDR3 DNA reads TGCAGCGTATTCGACTCCTTACTATTTGGCTACACCTTC. Encoded protein: CSVFDSLLFGYTF. The variable domain in full, with the rest retrieved from reference TRBV29-1 and TRBJ1-2, is SAVISQKPSRDICQRGTSLTIQCQVDSQVTMMFWYRQQPGQSLTLIATANQGSEATYESGFVIDKFPISRPNLTFSTLTVSNMSPEDSSIYLCSVFDSLLFGYTFGSGTRLTVV.

CDR3 DNA sequence: TGTGCCAGCAGTTTCGGGGCGAACACTGAAGCTTTCTTT. This gives the protein CASSFGANTEAFF. This sequence joins TRBV25-1 and TRBJ1-1; D may be TRBD1 (5 bases). Germline CDR1 and CDR2: MGHDK and SYGVNS. The CDR3 extends over 13 amino acids. V was trimmed by 5 bases and J by 1 base, leaving 8 bases between them.

The chain employs TRBV5-1 and TRBJ2-5; the D is unclear. V was cut by 0 bases and J by 5 bases, with 11 bases left in between. Germline-derived CDR1 and CDR2 are SGHRS and YFSETQ. The CDR3 is 14 amino acids. CDR3 DNA sequence: TGCGCCAGCAGCTTGGGGACGCTCGGTGAGACCCAGTACTTC. This codes for CASSLGTLGETQYF.

About this clone itself: The same CDR3 also results from other DNA sequences found in this sample. The V and J genes are TRBV7-2 and TRBJ2-3; no clear D. With 5 bases removed from V and 5 bases from J, the gap between germline ends came to 5 bases. The CDR3 spans 11 residues. Looked up from germline, CDR1 is SGHTA and CDR2 is FQGNSA. This chain's CDR3 is CASSPLDTQYF. CDR3 in DNA: TGTGCCAGCAGCCCCCTAGATACGCAGTATTTT. Variable domain in full (rest from reference TRBV7-2 and TRBJ2-3): GAGVSQSPSNKVTEKGKDVELRCDPISGHTALYWYRQSLGQGLEFLIYFQGNSAPDKSGLPSDRFSAERTGGSVSTLTIQRTQQEDSAVYLCASSPLDTQYFGPGTRLTVL.

The chain links TRBV6-1 to TRBJ1-5, with no clear D. The ends were cut back, 7 bases at V and 2 bases at J, with 12 bases in the middle. Germline-derived CDR1 and CDR2 are MNHNS and SASEGT. This CDR3 contains 14 residues. The CDR3 sequence is CASKVEYGNQPQHF. The CDR3 region has the DNA TGTGCCAGCAAGGTGGAGTATGGCAATCAGCCCCAGCATTTT.

J is TRBJ1-2 and V is TRBV10-3; D might be TRBD1 (6 bases). V gave up 2 bases and J gave up 5 bases, with 15 bases separating them. Germline assignment: CDR1 ENHRY and CDR2 SYGVKD. The CDR3 is 15 amino acids. The CDR3 sequence is CAISEPSSRGYGYTF. CDR3 in DNA: TGTGCCATCAGTGAGCCCAGTTCCAGGGGATATGGCTACACCTTC.

V gene TRBV11-2 combines with J gene TRBJ1-1; tentative D call: TRBD1 (6 bases). The CDR3 contains 16 residues. V lost 2 bases to trimming and J lost 5 bases, with 18 bases between them. The V gene's germline CDR1 is SGHAT and CDR2 FQNNGV. In DNA form, the CDR3 reads TGTGCCAGCAGCTTAACGGGACACAGGGTGGGGACTGAAGCTTTCTTT. It codes for CASSLTGHRVGTEAFF. Full variable domain (missing parts from reference TRBV11-2 and TRBJ1-1): EAGVAQSPRYKIIEKRQSVAFWCNPISGHATLYWYQQILGQGPKLLIQFQNNGVVDDSQLPKDRFSAERLKGVDSTLKIQPAKLEDSAVYLCASSLTGHRVGTEAFFGQGTRLTVV.

The chain has TRBV29-1 and TRBJ2-4, with D possibly matching TRBD1 (5 bases). The CDR3 consists of 15 residues. V lost 6 bases and J 4 bases, leaving 19 bases between the germline ends. Per the germline V gene, CDR1 is SQVTM and CDR2 is ANQGSEA. The CDR3 reads CSVASDTGGKNIQYF. As DNA, the CDR3 is TGCAGCGTCGCCTCCGACACAGGTGGAAAAAACATTCAGTACTTC.

The sample holds many counts of this clone. This rearrangement joins TRBV27 to TRBJ2-7; D call uncertain. This CDR3 has 13 residues. Trimming left V 3 bases short and J 8 bases short, with 14 bases between. Germline V gene sequence: CDR1 MNHEY, CDR2 SMNVEV (reference sequence). CDR3 DNA sequence: TGTGCCAGCAGTTTGAAGCAAGGGCTTAAGCAGTACTTC. Translated, it gives CASSLKQGLKQYF.